This TCR beta chain was documented in a study of control samples from healthy donors and cancer patients. Sequencing used immunoSEQ multiplex PCR; TCRdb keeps in-frame clones, though not all of them. Among about 77,000 clones, 85% to 95% were seen once, and the ten largest hold 5.8%. In germline, CDR1 is KGHSH, CDR2 LQKENI. Trimming removed 0 bases from V and 8 bases from J; junction bases left unmatched: 0. The CDR3 runs to 13 residues. The sample comprised blood. This clonotype was obtained from a woman between 55 and 75 years old in good health. The chain employs TRBV18 and TRBJ2-7, with 11 bases fitting TRBD2. In nucleotides, the CDR3 is TGTGCCAGCTCACCACCGACTAGCGGGAAGCAGTACTTC. Translated: CASSPPTSGKQYF.